Listed below are T cell receptor beta chains from one sample, sequenced in a study of blood T cell repertoires in COVID-19. Only in-frame clones appear in the TCRdb table, and some are missing; sequencing was by immunoSEQ multiplex PCR. The table lists around 99,000 clones, 75% to 85% of them singletons, with roughly 7.9% in the top ten. Material: peripheral blood. All receptors derive from a woman older than 75 with active or convalescent COVID-19. Each CDR3 is given with its conserved first and last residue. The order of the fields is J gene, clone size, V gene, D gene, CDR3 length, CDR3 protein, CDR3 DNA. The D gene is left open where the match is weak. The size field is filled for only some rows; it gives once, few, many or a size class.

TRBJ2-5,NA,TRBV4-1,TRBD2,14,CASSQTSGRETQYF,TGCGCCAGCAGCCAGACTAGCGGGAGAGAGACCCAGTACTTC
TRBJ2-2,NA,TRBV12-5,NA,13,CASGSSNTGELFF,TGTGCTAGTGGTTCCTCGAACACCGGGGAGCTGTTTTTT
TRBJ2-5,NA,TRBV25-1,TRBD1,16,CASSERETGGRETQYF,TGTGCCAGCAGTGAAAGGGAGACAGGGGGCCGGGAGACCCAGTACTTC
TRBJ2-7,NA,TRBV7-9,TRBD2,14,CASSTAVGDYKQYF,TGTGCCAGCAGCACCGCAGTGGGGGACTACAAGCAGTACTTC
TRBJ1-4,NA,TRBV5-6,NA,11,CASSSLGKLFF,TGTGCCAGCAGCTCCCTAGGAAAACTGTTTTTT
TRBJ2-1,NA,TRBV10-1,TRBD1,15,CASSETGTGVGEQFF,TGCGCCAGCAGTGAGACAGGGACAGGGGTGGGTGAGCAGTTCTTC
TRBJ2-5,NA,TRBV28,NA,15,CASSPTRPREETQYF,TGTGCCAGCAGCCCTACCCGCCCCAGGGAAGAGACCCAGTACTTC
TRBJ2-5,few,TRBV24-1,NA,12,CATSPRGETQYF,TGTGCCACCAGCCCCCGGGGGGAGACCCAGTACTTC
TRBJ1-2,NA,TRBV30,NA,17,CAWNVQIYRVLNSGYTF,TGTGCCTGGAATGTCCAGATATACAGGGTCTTGAATAGTGGCTACACCTTC
TRBJ1-2,NA,TRBV5-1,TRBD1,17,CASSWGTGISRNYGYTF,TGCGCCAGCAGCTGGGGGACAGGGATAAGCAGAAACTATGGCTACACCTTC
TRBJ1-2,once,TRBV15,TRBD1,16,CATSANPQGALYGYTF,TGTGCCACCAGCGCTAACCCTCAGGGGGCTCTCTATGGCTACACCTTC
TRBJ1-3,once,TRBV5-1,TRBD1,15,CATLDRAIPGNTIYF,TGCGCCACTCTCGACAGGGCGATTCCTGGAAACACCATATATTTT
TRBJ1-6,NA,TRBV3-1/TRBV3-2,NA,15,CASSQRAQGGSPLHF,TGTGCCAGCAGCCAACGTGCACAGGGTGGTTCACCCCTCCACTTT
TRBJ2-7,NA,TRBV19,NA,13,CASSIGLSYEQYF,TGTGCCAGTAGTATAGGTCTCTCCTACGAGCAGTACTTC
TRBJ2-7,NA,TRBV6-5,TRBD2,14,CASSPRGRAAEQYF,TGTGCCAGCAGCCCCCGCGGGAGGGCCGCCGAGCAGTACTTC
TRBJ2-1,NA,TRBV15,NA,16,CATSRGSSGPYNEQFF,TGTGCCACCAGCAGAGGATCAAGCGGCCCTTACAATGAGCAGTTCTTC
TRBJ1-2,once,TRBV4-2,NA,12,CASSQEAYGYTF,TGTGCCAGCAGCCAAGAGGCCTATGGCTACACCTTC
TRBJ1-4,NA,TRBV10-1,TRBD1,16,CASSPVPGTGGEKLFF,TGCGCCAGCAGCCCCGTCCCCGGGACAGGGGGTGAAAAACTGTTTTTT
TRBJ1-1,NA,TRBV18,TRBD1,14,CASSPRTGVFEAFF,TGTGCCAGCTCACCAAGGACAGGGGTATTTGAAGCTTTCTTT
TRBJ1-5,NA,TRBV7-9,TRBD1,14,CASSLQGGNQPQHF,TGTGCCAGCAGCTTACAGGGGGGAAATCAGCCCCAGCATTTT
TRBJ1-5,NA,TRBV28,NA,12,CASSPYVQPQHF,TGTGCCAGCAGCCCCTATGTCCAGCCCCAGCATTTT
TRBJ2-2,NA,TRBV7-3,TRBD2,16,CASSLGASGGHGELFF,TGTGCCAGCAGCTTAGGGGCTAGCGGGGGGCACGGGGAGCTGTTTTTT
TRBJ1-5,NA,TRBV25-1,NA,14,CASSIGEDHQPQHF,TGTGCCAGCAGTATAGGGGAGGACCATCAGCCCCAGCATTTT
TRBJ1-5,once,TRBV4-2,TRBD1,15,CASTLTGGGNQPQHF,TGTGCCAGCACCCTTACAGGGGGCGGCAATCAGCCCCAGCATTTT
TRBJ2-1,NA,TRBV6-5,TRBD2,15,CASSYEAGGPNEQFF,TGTGCCAGCAGTTACGAAGCGGGAGGGCCAAATGAGCAGTTCTTC
TRBJ1-5,NA,TRBV5-6,NA,13,CASSSRPPGPQHF,TGTGCCAGCAGCTCTAGGCCACCCGGACCCCAGCATTTT
TRBJ1-6,NA,TRBV27,NA,15,CASSQTWRYNSPLHF,TGTGCCAGCAGCCAGACCTGGAGATATAATTCACCCCTCCACTTT
TRBJ2-2,NA,TRBV5-1,TRBD2,14,CASSRDREAGELFF,TGCGCCAGCAGCCGGGATCGGGAGGCCGGGGAGCTGTTTTTT